Following are 4 T cell receptor beta chains from one sample sequenced in a study of cytomegalovirus exposure and HLA in healthy donors. PCR primers comprised 60 Vbeta and 13 Jbeta primers. Measured with immunoSEQ multiplex PCR; TCRdb has only the in-frame clones, and not every one. The data contain more than 85,000 clones, more than 70% of them singletons. The sequenced sample consisted of PBMCs. These receptors were taken from a male donor in good health and CMV-seropositive.

This chain connects TRBV7-9 to TRBJ2-3; D is ambiguous. V lost 1 base, J lost 2 bases, and 7 bases lay in between. Per germline, CDR1 SEHNR and CDR2 FQNEAQ (reference sequence). CDR3 length: 14 amino acids. In DNA form, the CDR3 reads TGTGCCAGCAGCTTAGGGGCCTTCACAGATACGCAGTATTTT. Translated: CASSLGAFTDTQYF.

The gene calls are TRBV4-3 and TRBJ2-3; the D gene is possibly TRBD2 (5 bases). Germline V lookup: CDR1 LGHNA, CDR2 YSLEER. CDR3 length equals 14 residues. Trimming removed 4 bases from V and 0 bases from J, with 8 bases in between. The DNA of the CDR3 is TGCGCCAGCAGCCGAGCGGACAGCACAGATACGCAGTATTTT. It specifies CASSRADSTDTQYF.

In its sample, this clone was seen a few times. The chain carries TRBV7-2 and TRBJ1-1; D not certain. The V gene lost 2 bases and the J gene lost 0 bases, with 7 bases spanning the gap. This CDR3 is 14 amino acids long. The germline V gene has CDR1 SGHTA and CDR2 FQGNSA. The CDR3 protein is CASSLSDMNTEAFF. In DNA, the CDR3 is TGTGCCAGCAGCTTATCAGATATGAACACTGAAGCTTTCTTT.

CDR3 in DNA: TGTGCCAGCACCTTAAGGGACATCTCACCCCTCCACTTT. Amino acid sequence: CASTLRDISPLHF. V gene TRBV25-1 combines with J gene TRBJ1-6, with D possibly being TRBD1 (6 bases). Germline-derived CDR1 and CDR2 are MGHDK and SYGVNS. With 7 bases removed from V and 10 bases from J, the gap between germline ends came to 14 bases. The CDR3 is 13 residues long. The full variable domain, rest sourced from reference TRBV25-1 and TRBJ1-6, is EADIYQTPRYLVIGTGKKITLECSQTMGHDKMYWYQQDPGMELHLIHYSYGVNSTEKGDLSSESTVSRIRTEHFPLTLESARPSHTSQYLCASTLRDISPLHFGNGTRLTVT.